This TCR beta chain was found in a study of response to subunit inactivated influenza vaccine. Points from the study as a whole: Only a handful of new T cells, the authors suggested, are recruited with each seasonal influenza vaccination.

This CDR3 has 13 amino acids. V lost 4 bases and J 10 bases, leaving 14 bases between the germline ends. Per the germline V gene, CDR1 is SGHAT and CDR2 is FQNNGV. From the RT-PCR reads, TCRdb called clonotypes with MiXCR, one entry per CDR3 protein. The table records 500,000 to 750,000 distinct CDR3 sequences, roughly 15% of them present only once. In this sample, this clonotype turned up a few times. What it recognizes is unknown. The chain couples TRBV11-2 to TRBJ2-1; D is perhaps TRBD2 (6 bases). Source: PBMCs from blood, taken about 13 days after vaccination. The clonotype was recovered from a man between 50 and 59 years old who received an inactivated influenza vaccine. DNA for the CDR3: TGTGCCAGCAGCTACACGCGGGATAGCGAGCAGTTCTTC. Protein sequence: CASSYTRDSEQFF.